What follows are 9 T cell receptor beta chains derived from one specimen sequenced in a study of T cell changes during pregnancy in multiple sclerosis (dated 2019 in TCRdb). Libraries were prepared through the immunoSEQ multiplex PCR assay. In TCRdb, the immuneACCESS table is reduced to in-frame sequences with V and J assigned. These tables do not hold every clone; where another copy was compared, an unresolved V gene accounts for under half, and the others remain unexplained. The sample has approximately 63,000 clones on record, around 92% of them singletons. Around 2% of the sample is in the top ten clones. This specimen consisted of peripheral blood, obtained in the third trimester of pregnancy. These receptors were collected from a female donor in good health, enrolled as a control in a pregnancy study.

The genes are TRBV4-3 and TRBJ2-7, with D possibly TRBD1 on 6 matching bases. There are 16 residues in the CDR3. V gave up 1 base and J gave up 5 bases, with 18 bases separating them. Germline V gene sequence: CDR1 LGHNA, CDR2 YSLEER. The chain's CDR3 is CASSQVPGARGNEQYF. The CDR3 region has the DNA TGCGCCAGCAGCCAAGTCCCAGGGGCCAGGGGTAACGAGCAGTACTTC.

Only one count was recorded for this clone. The V gene is TRBV6-1, the J gene TRBJ2-5; 9 bases match TRBD1. The germline V gene encodes CDR1 MNHNS and CDR2 SASEGT. This CDR3 is built from 14 residues. V dropped 4 bases and J dropped 6; count of bases not matched to a gene: 6. This CDR3 reads CASSALQGAKTQYF. CDR3 nucleotide sequence: TGTGCCAGCAGTGCCTTACAGGGGGCGAAGACCCAGTACTTC.

The V and J genes are TRBV4-1 and TRBJ1-3; D not certain. The germline CDR1 and CDR2 sequences are MGHRA and YSYEKL. The V gene lost 1 base and the J gene lost 0 bases, with 7 bases spanning the gap. The CDR3 contains 15 residues. In DNA, the CDR3 is TGCGCCAGCAGCCAAGCGCCTAGCTCTGGAAACACCATATATTTT. This sequence encodes CASSQAPSSGNTIYF.

CDR3 amino acids: CASSLESMDTQYF. Written as DNA, the CDR3 is TGTGCCAGCAGTTTGGAGAGCATGGATACGCAGTATTTT. The chain recombines TRBV28 with TRBJ2-3, with unresolved D. This CDR3 is 13 amino acids long. Germline values: CDR1 MDHEN, CDR2 SYDVKM. Trimming pared 3 bases from V and 6 bases from J, leaving 10 bases between.

This rearrangement joins TRBV10-3 to TRBJ2-7; 11 nucleotides match TRBD1. The CDR3 consists of 13 residues. With 6 bases clipped from V and 5 bases from J, the junction kept 3 bases outside the gene matches. Germline CDR1 ENHRY, CDR2 SYGVKD. The DNA of the CDR3 is TGTGCCATCAGGCGGACAGGGGGCCACGAGCAGTACTTC. Residues: CAIRRTGGHEQYF.

This clone was detected only a few times. The chain carries TRBV27 and TRBJ2-1; TRBD2 matches 7 bases. The junction had 6 bases not matched to a gene; V was cut back by 8 bases and J by 11 bases. The CDR3 contains 11 residues. The V gene's germline CDR1 is MNHEY and CDR2 SMNVEV (reference sequence). The CDR3 loop is CASHQRGQQFF. The CDR3 DNA sequence: TGTGCCAGCCATCAGCGGGGACAGCAGTTCTTC.

V gene TRBV19 combines with J gene TRBJ1-3; D possibly corresponds to TRBD1 (5 bases). V was clipped by 2 bases and J by 2 bases, with 10 bases between them. This CDR3 is built from 15 residues. Germline CDR1 is LNHDA and CDR2 is SQIVND (reference sequence). The CDR3 nucleotides are TGTGCCAGTAGTATAATCGGGGGAGCTGGAAACACCATATATTTT. Amino acid sequence: CASSIIGGAGNTIYF.

The genes are TRBV7-2 and TRBJ2-1, with 7 bases fitting TRBD2. The CDR3 has 15 amino acids. Germline CDR1 SGHTA, CDR2 FQGNSA. Trimming took 0 bases from V and 5 from J; bases not matched to a gene: 4. This chain's CDR3 is CASSLAGLQNNEQFF. The CDR3 region has the DNA TGTGCCAGCAGCTTAGCGGGACTACAAAACAATGAGCAGTTCTTC.

This chain connects TRBV2 to TRBJ1-1; TRBD1 is a possible D gene (6 bases). This CDR3 region has 14 residues. Germline CDR1 SNHLY, CDR2 FYNNEI. Trimming shortened V by 5 bases and J by 7 bases, and 17 bases separated the two germline ends. CDR3 sequence reads: CASSPSGVVSEAFF. The CDR3 region has the DNA TGTGCCAGCAGTCCTTCAGGGGTAGTCAGTGAAGCTTTCTTT.